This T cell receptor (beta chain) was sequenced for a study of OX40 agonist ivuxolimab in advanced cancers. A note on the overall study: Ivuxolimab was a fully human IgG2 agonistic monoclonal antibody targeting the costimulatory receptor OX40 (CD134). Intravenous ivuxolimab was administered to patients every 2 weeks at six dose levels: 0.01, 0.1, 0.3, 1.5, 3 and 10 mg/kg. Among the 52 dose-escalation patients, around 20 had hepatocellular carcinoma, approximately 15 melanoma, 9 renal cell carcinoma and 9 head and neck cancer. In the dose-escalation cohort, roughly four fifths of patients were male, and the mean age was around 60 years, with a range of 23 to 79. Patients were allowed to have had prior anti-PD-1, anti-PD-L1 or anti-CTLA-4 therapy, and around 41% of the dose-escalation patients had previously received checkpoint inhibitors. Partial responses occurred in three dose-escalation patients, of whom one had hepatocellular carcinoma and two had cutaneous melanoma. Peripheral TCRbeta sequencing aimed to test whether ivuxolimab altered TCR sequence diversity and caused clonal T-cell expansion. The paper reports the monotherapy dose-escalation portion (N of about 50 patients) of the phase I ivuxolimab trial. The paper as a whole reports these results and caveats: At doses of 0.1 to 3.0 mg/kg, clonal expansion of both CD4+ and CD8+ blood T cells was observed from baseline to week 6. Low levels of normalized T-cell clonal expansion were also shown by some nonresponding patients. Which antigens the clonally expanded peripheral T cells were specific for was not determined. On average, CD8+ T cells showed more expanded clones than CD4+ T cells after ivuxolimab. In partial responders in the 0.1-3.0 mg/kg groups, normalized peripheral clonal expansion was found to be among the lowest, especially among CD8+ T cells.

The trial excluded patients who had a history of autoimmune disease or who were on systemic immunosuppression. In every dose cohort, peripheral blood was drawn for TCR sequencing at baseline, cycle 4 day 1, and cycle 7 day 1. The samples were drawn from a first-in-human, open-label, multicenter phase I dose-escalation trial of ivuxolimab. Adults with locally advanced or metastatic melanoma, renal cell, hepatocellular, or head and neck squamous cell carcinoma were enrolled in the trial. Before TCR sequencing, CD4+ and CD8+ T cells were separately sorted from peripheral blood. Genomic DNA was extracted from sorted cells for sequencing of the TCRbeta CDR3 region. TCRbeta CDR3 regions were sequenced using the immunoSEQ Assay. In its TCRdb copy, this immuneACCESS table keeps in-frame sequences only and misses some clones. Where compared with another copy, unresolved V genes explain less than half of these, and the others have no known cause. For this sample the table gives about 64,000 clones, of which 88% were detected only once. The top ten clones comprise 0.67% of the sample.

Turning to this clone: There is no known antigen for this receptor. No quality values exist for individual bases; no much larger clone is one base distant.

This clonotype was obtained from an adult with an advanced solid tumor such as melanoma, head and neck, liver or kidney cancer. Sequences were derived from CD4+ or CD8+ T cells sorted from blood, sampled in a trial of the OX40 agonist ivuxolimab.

The DNA is as follows: TGTGCCAGCAGCTTAGAGACAGGGTCAAATTCACCCCTCCACTTT. Its coded protein is CASSLETGSNSPLHF. The sequence is built from TRBV7-9 and TRBJ1-6, and 7 bases in between align with TRBD1. The CDR3 numbers 15 residues from cysteine through phenylalanine. The sequence is cut down to CDR3 DNA, 45 bases in frame from base 1. Trimming accounts for 1 base at V and 7 bases at J, while the number of junction bases matched to no gene is 4. The germline V gene (reference sequence) sets CDR1 to SEHNR and CDR2 to FQNEAQ.